Listed here are 30 T cell receptor beta chains from one sample, sequenced in a study of CXCR3-negative and CXCR3-positive naive CD8 T cells. Their recognized antigens are unknown. TRB cDNA libraries were made by UMI-labeled 5' RACE. From its re-call of the 5' RACE reads, TCRdb lists each CDR3 protein once, without DNA. The sample has 150,000 to 180,000 distinct CDR3 sequences. Study results and limitations: CXCR3-expressing naive cells carried TRB CDR3s more hydrophobic than those of CXCR3-negative naive cells.

The sample comprised naive CXCR3+ CD8+ T cells from blood. Regarding subset: CD45RO-CCR7+CD27+CD95- naive CD8+ T cells expressing CXCR3 (TNR3+). Source of these receptors: a human donor in good health. Some clones in this sample may be carry-over from other donors' samples.

The chain has TRBV7-9 and TRBJ2-7; TCRdb calls TRBD2, which cannot be checked without DNA. The length of the CDR3 is 15 residues. CDR1 and CDR2 (germline): SEHNR, FQNEAQ (reference sequence). The CDR3 sequence is CASSLGASGSYEQYF. The full variable domain, rest sourced from reference TRBV7-9 and TRBJ2-7, is DTGVSQNPRHKITKRGQNVTFRCDPISEHNRLYWYRQTLGQGPEFLTYFQNEAQLEKSRLLSDRFSAERPKGSFSTLEIQRTEQGDSAMYLCASSLGASGSYEQYFGPGTRLTVT.

The rearrangement joins TRBV7-9 to TRBJ1-2; TCRdb reports TRBD1, a call that lacks DNA to check it against. Looked up from germline, CDR1 is SEHNR and CDR2 is FQNEAQ (reference sequence). The CDR3 consists of 13 residues. Here the CDR3 reads CASSLVRGNGYTF. Complete variable domain (other parts from reference TRBV7-9 and TRBJ1-2): DTGVSQNPRHKITKRGQNVTFRCDPISEHNRLYWYRQTLGQGPEFLTYFQNEAQLEKSRLLSDRFSAERPKGSFSTLEIQRTEQGDSAMYLCASSLVRGNGYTFGSGTRLTVV.

The V gene is TRBV23-1, the J gene TRBJ1-5; as DNA is missing, the TRBD1 call by TCRdb cannot be tested. TRBV23-1 is identified as an open reading frame with a role that is uncertain. This CDR3 contains 18 residues. CDR3 amino acids: CASSQWRKLTLGNQPQHF.

The gene calls are TRBV28 and TRBJ2-5; TCRdb's D call of TRBD1 is untestable without DNA. CDR1 is MDHEN, CDR2 SYDVKM, per germline. There are 13 residues in the CDR3. CDR3 amino acids: CASSSPGGETQYF. Combining the CDR3 with reference TRBV28 and TRBJ2-5 gives the whole variable domain DVKVTQSSRYLVKRTGEKVFLECVQDMDHENMFWYRQDPGLGLRLIYFSYDVKMKEKGDIPEGYSVSREKKERFSLILESASTNQTSMYLCASSSPGGETQYFGPGTRLLVL.

The chain is built from TRBV19 and TRBJ2-7; TCRdb's assignment of TRBD1 cannot be checked, as there is no DNA. Germline V lookup: CDR1 LNHDA, CDR2 SQIVND (reference sequence). The CDR3 runs 12 residues. The CDR3 is CASSAGQGEQYF. The full variable domain, in which reference TRBV19 and TRBJ2-7 provide the parts outside the CDR3, is DGGITQSPKYLFRKEGQNVTLSCEQNLNHDAMYWYRQDPGQGLRLIYYSQIVNDFQKGDIAEGYSVSREKKESFPLTVTSAQKNPTAFYLCASSAGQGEQYFGPGTRLTVT.

The chain joins TRBV12-3 or TRBV12-4 to TRBJ2-3; as DNA is missing, the TRBD1 call by TCRdb cannot be tested. CDR3 length equals 15 residues. CDR3 amino acids: CASRGPGQNTDTQYF.

The chain couples TRBV28 to TRBJ1-5; TCRdb outputs TRBD1, but without DNA this stays unchecked. This CDR3 comprises 14 residues. Germline assignment: CDR1 MDHEN and CDR2 SYDVKM. CDR3 sequence reads: CASKGDMGYQPQHF.

The chain joins TRBV29-1 to TRBJ1-1; no DNA is available, so the TRBD1 call from TCRdb remains unchecked. In germline, CDR1 is SQVTM, CDR2 ANQGSEA. This CDR3 comprises 13 residues. The CDR3: CSVATGLNTEAFF.

CDR3 sequence reads: CASSPGAGSTEAFF. The rearrangement uses TRBV12-3 or TRBV12-4 and TRBJ1-1; TCRdb reports TRBD1, a call that lacks DNA to check it against. This CDR3 spans 14 amino acids.

The V gene is TRBV5-1, the J gene TRBJ1-1; TCRdb lists TRBD1, though no DNA is available to test this call. CDR1 and CDR2 (germline): SGHRS, YFSETQ. The CDR3 consists of 14 residues. The CDR3 protein is CASSLEAGSTEAFF.

The chain employs TRBV12-3 or TRBV12-4 and TRBJ2-7. The CDR3 has 15 residues. The CDR3: CASSLVGGNSYEQYF.

This sequence joins TRBV20-1 and TRBJ2-1; the D call from TCRdb, TRBD2, cannot be confirmed without DNA. Germline V gene data show CDR1 as DFQATT and CDR2 as SNEGSKA (reference sequence). The CDR3 totals 14 residues. CDR3 amino acids: CSARDLISGRWQFF.

The V and J genes are TRBV9 and TRBJ2-2; as DNA is missing, the TRBD2 call by TCRdb cannot be tested. CDR1 is SGDLS, CDR2 YYNGEE, per germline. The CDR3 is 16 residues long. This chain's CDR3 is CASSPPSGRGTGELFF.

The rearrangement links TRBV5-4 to TRBJ2-5; TCRdb picks TRBD1, but there is no DNA to check that call. The CDR3 totals 14 residues. Germline CDR1 and CDR2: SGHNT and YYREEE (reference sequence). CDR3 in amino acids: CASSLGAGGETQYF. Filled out from reference TRBV5-4 and TRBJ2-5, the complete variable domain reads ETGVTQSPTHLIKTRGQQVTLRCSSQSGHNTVSWYQQALGQGPQFIFQYYREEENGRGNFPPRFSGLQFPNYSSELNVNALELDDSALYLCASSLGAGGETQYFGPGTRLLVL.

This chain connects TRBV7-3 to TRBJ2-2; checking the TCRdb D call of TRBD1 is not possible without DNA. Germline assignment: CDR1 SGHTA and CDR2 FQGTGA. CDR3 size: 13 residues. CDR3 region: CASRDPYTGELFF.

The chain is built from TRBV12-3 or TRBV12-4 and TRBJ2-1; TCRdb gives TRBD2 as the D gene, but with no DNA this cannot be confirmed. This CDR3 contains 16 residues. CDR3 sequence reads: CASSKLAGGYYNEQFF.

The chain recombines TRBV4-2 with TRBJ2-5; TCRdb selects TRBD1, and the lack of DNA leaves this call unchecked. CDR3 length: 16 residues. Germline-derived CDR1 and CDR2 are LGHNA and YNFKEQ. The CDR3 here is CASRKEAGYPGETQYF.

The chain recombines TRBV5-6 with TRBJ2-1. The CDR3 has 17 amino acids. CDR1 and CDR2 from the germline V gene are SGHDT and YYEEEE. CDR3: CASSLSLGGGSYNEQFF. Supplemented by reference TRBV5-6 and TRBJ2-1, the full variable domain reads DAGVTQSPTHLIKTRGQQVTLRCSPKSGHDTVSWYQQALGQGPQFIFQYYEEEERQRGNFPDRFSGHQFPNYSSELNVNALLLGDSALYLCASSLSLGGGSYNEQFFGPGTRLTVL.

The chain employs TRBV7-6 and TRBJ2-1; with no DNA, the TCRdb D assignment of TRBD2 cannot be verified. The CDR3 runs to 18 residues. Per germline, CDR1 SGHVS and CDR2 FNYEAQ. The CDR3 protein is CASSLVAIAGAVYNEQFF.

The chain couples TRBV29-1 to TRBJ1-1. CDR1 is SQVTM and CDR2 is ANQGSEA in the germline V gene. This CDR3 has 12 residues. CDR3 sequence: CSVEDRWGQAFF.

The V gene is TRBV7-9, the J gene TRBJ2-3; the D call of TRBD2 rests on TCRdb alone, since no DNA is present to check it. CDR1 is SEHNR and CDR2 is FQNEAQ in the germline V gene (reference sequence). CDR3 length: 15 residues. This CDR3 reads CASSEGRRTTDTQYF.

This rearrangement joins TRBV4-1 to TRBJ2-1. Germline V lookup: CDR1 MGHRA, CDR2 YSYEKL. The CDR3 runs 15 residues. CDR3 sequence reads: CASRDQGISYNEQFF.

This sequence joins TRBV6-2 or TRBV6-3 and TRBJ2-2. This CDR3 has 12 amino acids. Germline CDR1 and CDR2: MNHEY and SVGEGT. The CDR3 loop is CASSPLTGELFF.

The chain is built from TRBV20-1 and TRBJ2-2. The CDR3 is 16 amino acids. Germline values: CDR1 DFQATT, CDR2 SNEGSKA (reference sequence). The CDR3 loop is CSARGYGFLNTGELFF.

The J gene is TRBJ1-2, the V gene TRBV6-2 or TRBV6-3. Per germline, CDR1 MNHEY and CDR2 SVGEGT. This CDR3 contains 14 residues. The CDR3: CASSYFPANYGYTF.

The rearrangement uses TRBV28 and TRBJ1-1. The length of the CDR3 is 11 residues. Germline-derived CDR1 and CDR2 are MDHEN and SYDVKM. CDR3: CASSFSREAFF.

The genes are TRBV15 and TRBJ2-7; the D gene TCRdb calls, TRBD2, cannot be checked with no DNA. CDR1 and CDR2 from the germline V gene are LNHNV and YYDKDF (reference sequence). The CDR3 runs 15 residues. CDR3 in amino acids: CATSGTSGYGYEQYF.

The rearrangement joins TRBV28 to TRBJ1-6. Germline CDR1 MDHEN, CDR2 SYDVKM. CDR3 size: 13 residues. The CDR3 spells CASKDGNNSPLHF.

This rearrangement joins TRBV28 to TRBJ2-1; TCRdb reports TRBD1, a call that lacks DNA to check it against. The CDR3 is 16 amino acids. The germline gives CDR1 MDHEN, CDR2 SYDVKM. The CDR3 sequence is CASSLWTDRGYNEQFF.

J is TRBJ1-1 and V is TRBV5-5. The CDR3 spans 11 residues. The germline V gene encodes CDR1 SGHKS and CDR2 YYEKEE (reference sequence). This chain's CDR3 is CASSDNTEAFF.